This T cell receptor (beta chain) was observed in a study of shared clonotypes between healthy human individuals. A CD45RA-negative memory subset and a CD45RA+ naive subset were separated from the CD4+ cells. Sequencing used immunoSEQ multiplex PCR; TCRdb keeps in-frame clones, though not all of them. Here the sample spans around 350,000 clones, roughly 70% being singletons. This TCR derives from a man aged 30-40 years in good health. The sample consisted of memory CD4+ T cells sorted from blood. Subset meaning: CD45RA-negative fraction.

CDR3 amino acids: CASSDPGGLRGNEQFF. Written as DNA, the CDR3 is TGTGCCAGCAGTGACCCTGGGGGACTCCGAGGGAATGAGCAGTTCTTC. The gene calls are TRBV25-1 and TRBJ2-1, with D possibly TRBD2 on 6 matching bases. The germline V gene encodes CDR1 MGHDK and CDR2 SYGVNS. V was trimmed by 3 bases and J by 7 bases, leaving 19 bases between them. This CDR3 contains 16 residues.